This passage covers 3 T cell receptor beta chains from one sample sequenced in a study of control samples from healthy donors and cancer patients. Generated by immunoSEQ multiplex PCR, the TCRdb table keeps only in-frame clones and is missing some. The sample has 20,000 to 25,000 clones, about 80% seen once; the top ten hold 27%. The sample taken for sequencing was PBMCs. Receptor source: a man aged 55-75 years with head and neck cancer.

This clone came up once. The V gene is TRBV10-3, the J gene TRBJ1-4, with 8 bases aligning to TRBD1. This CDR3 has 14 residues. Germline V lookup: CDR1 ENHRY, CDR2 SYGVKD. The V segment lost 6 bases and the J segment 5 bases; nucleotides outside the gene matches: 5. The CDR3 sequence is CAISLDRVNEKLFF. Here the CDR3 DNA reads TGTGCCATCAGCCTGGACAGGGTCAATGAAAAACTGTTTTTT.

J is TRBJ1-2 and V is TRBV6-6; TRBD1 aligns across 7 bases. V was clipped by 0 bases and J by 2 bases; unmatched bases: 6. Per germline, CDR1 MNHNY and CDR2 SVGAGI (reference sequence). The CDR3 spans 16 residues. CDR3: CASSYSKPGGNYGYTF. The CDR3 nucleotides are TGTGCCAGCAGTTACTCGAAACCAGGGGGAAACTATGGCTACACCTTC.

V gene TRBV7-9 combines with J gene TRBJ2-7; possibly TRBD1 for D (5 bases). This CDR3 contains 12 residues. V lost 8 bases and J lost 4, with 12 bases in between. CDR1 and CDR2 from the germline V gene are SEHNR and FQNEAQ (reference sequence). The CDR3: CASGQEAYEQYF. DNA of the CDR3: TGTGCCAGCGGACAAGAGGCTTACGAGCAGTACTTC.